These T cell receptor beta chains were read from a single sample in a study of cytomegalovirus exposure and HLA in healthy donors. TCRdb keeps only in-frame clones here, not all; method: immunoSEQ multiplex PCR. The sample lists 150,000 or so clones, 85% to 95% occurring once. Sequencing used PBMCs. These receptors originate from a man aged 18 to 29 in good health and CMV-seropositive. Each CDR3 is given with its conserved first and last residue. The D gene is left open where the match is weak. The size of a clone is reported for some rows only, either as once, few or many, or as a class for expanded clones.

v_gene	j_gene	d_gene	abundance	CDR3aa	CDR3nt
TRBV5-6	TRBJ1-2	NA	NA	CASSLRGAVGLYGYTF	TGTGCCAGCAGCTTGCGGGGGGCGGTTGGTCTCTATGGCTACACCTTC
TRBV28	TRBJ1-2	NA	NA	CASRVLGGYGYTF	TGTGCCAGCAGGGTCTTAGGCGGCTATGGCTACACCTTC
TRBV19	TRBJ2-7	NA	NA	CASSIVRGTSSYEQYF	TGTGCCAGTAGTATTGTTAGGGGGACAAGTTCCTACGAGCAGTACTTC
TRBV28	TRBJ1-4	TRBD1	NA	CASSSGGTAANEKLFF	TGTGCCAGCAGTTCCGGAGGGACAGCCGCTAATGAAAAACTGTTTTTT
TRBV5-4	TRBJ2-5	NA	NA	CASSLGGQETQYF	TGTGCCAGCAGCTTGGGAGGTCAAGAGACCCAGTACTTC
TRBV7-6	TRBJ2-1	NA	NA	CASSLGREGNNEQFF	TGTGCCAGCAGCTTAGGACGGGAAGGTAACAATGAGCAGTTCTTC
TRBV1	TRBJ2-1	NA	NA	CTSSIYEQFF	TGCACCAGCAGTATATATGAGCAGTTCTTC
TRBV27	TRBJ2-1	NA	once	CASSPRLVGYNEQFF	TGTGCCAGCAGCCCTCGACTAGTAGGCTACAATGAGCAGTTCTTC
TRBV18	TRBJ1-1	NA	NA	CASSPLAGRNTEAFF	TGTGCCAGCTCACCATTGGCGGGGCGCAACACTGAAGCTTTCTTT
TRBV15	TRBJ1-2	TRBD1	NA	CATNRQGGGALYGYTF	TGTGCCACCAACCGACAGGGGGGAGGGGCACTCTATGGCTACACCTTC
TRBV7-9	TRBJ1-5	NA	NA	CASSPGGNQPQHF	TGTGCCAGCAGCCCAGGGGGCAATCAGCCCCAGCATTTT
TRBV29-1	TRBJ2-1	NA	NA	CSGLLAYNEQFF	TGCAGTGGCCTGTTGGCCTACAATGAGCAGTTCTTC
TRBV4-1	TRBJ2-3	NA	NA	CASSQEPGVRGDTQYF	TGCGCCAGCAGCCAAGAACCCGGAGTCCGCGGAGATACGCAGTATTTT
TRBV5-1	TRBJ2-7	NA	NA	CASSTDVPYEQYF	TGCGCCAGCAGCACAGACGTACCCTACGAGCAGTACTTC